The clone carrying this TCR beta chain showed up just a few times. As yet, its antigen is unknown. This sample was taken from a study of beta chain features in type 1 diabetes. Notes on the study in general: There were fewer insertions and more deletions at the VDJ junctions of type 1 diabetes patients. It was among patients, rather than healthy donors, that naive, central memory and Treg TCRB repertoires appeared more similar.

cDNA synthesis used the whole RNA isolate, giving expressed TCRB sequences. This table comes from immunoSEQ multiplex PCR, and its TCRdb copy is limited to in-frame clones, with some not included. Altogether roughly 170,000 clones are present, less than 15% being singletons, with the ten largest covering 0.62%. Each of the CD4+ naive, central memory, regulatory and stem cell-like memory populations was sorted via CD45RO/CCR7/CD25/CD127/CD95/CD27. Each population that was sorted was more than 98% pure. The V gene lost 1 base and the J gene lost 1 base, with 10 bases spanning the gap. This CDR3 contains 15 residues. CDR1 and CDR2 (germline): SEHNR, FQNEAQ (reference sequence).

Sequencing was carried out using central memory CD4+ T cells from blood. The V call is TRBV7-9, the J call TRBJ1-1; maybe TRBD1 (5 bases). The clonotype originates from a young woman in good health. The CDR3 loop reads CASSLGAGPNTEAFF. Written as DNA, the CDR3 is TGTGCCAGCAGCTTAGGGGCGGGGCCGAACACTGAAGCTTTCTTT.